This TCR beta chain was recorded in a study of glioma-infiltrating T cells. Overall study results and limits: Tissue and blood shared very few CDR3 sequences. Gliomas, especially low-grade, showed above-expected tissue-blood divergence; non-neoplastic patients showed below.

CDR3 length: 12 amino acids. Germline V gene lookup returns CDR1 SQVTM and CDR2 ANQGSEA. The V and J ends lost 7 bases and 4 bases, in that order; junction bases with no gene match: 6. Concerning this clonotype itself: Its antigen is unidentified.

Using RNA template, CDR3s of TCR alpha and beta were amplified with iRepertoire arm-PCR. For one-step reverse transcription and amplification, about 85-400 ng of tissue mRNA or PBMC total RNA was used. TCRdb processed the multiplex PCR reads anew with MiXCR; each CDR3 protein has one entry. The table shows about 93,000 distinct CDR3 sequences, with 35% to 50% occurring only once. The V call is TRBV29-1, the J call TRBJ2-5, with 7 nucleotides matching TRBD1. Sequencing was carried out using glioma tissue, nonneoplastic brain tissue, or PBMCs (not recorded which). The origin of this receptor is a human donor with low-grade glioma or glioblastoma, undergoing nonglioma brain surgery, or in good health (not recorded which). CDR3 nucleotide sequence: TGCAGCGCGGGACCAGGGGGAGAGACCCAGTACTTC. Its translation: CSAGPGGETQYF. The complete variable domain, with remaining parts taken from reference TRBV29-1 and TRBJ2-5, reads SAVISQKPSRDICQRGTSLTIQCQVDSQVTMMFWYRQQPGQSLTLIATANQGSEATYESGFVIDKFPISRPNLTFSTLTVSNMSPEDSSIYLCSAGPGGETQYFGPGTRLLVL.